This passage covers 11 T cell receptor beta chains from one sample sequenced in a study of blood T cell repertoires in COVID-19. Using immunoSEQ multiplex PCR, the repertoire was profiled, and TCRdb retains in-frame clones only, with some absent. The repertoire holds 250,000 to 350,000 clones, with approximately 90% as singletons. Material: peripheral blood. These receptors all come from a woman aged 45-60 years who had recovered from COVID-19.

This clone was detected only a few times. The chain combines TRBV30 with TRBJ2-5; TRBD2 is a possible D gene (6 bases). Germline CDR1 GTSNPN, CDR2 SVGIG (reference sequence). The germline V and J ends were trimmed by 3 bases and 2 bases, with 10 bases remaining between them. This CDR3 region has 13 residues. CDR3 residues: CAWSPGVQETQYF. CDR3 bases: TGTGCCTGGAGCCCGGGGGTTCAAGAGACCCAGTACTTC.

In this sample, this clone turned up a few times. The V gene is TRBV7-2, the J gene TRBJ2-3; 9 positions match TRBD2. The CDR3 contains 17 residues. Trimming took 6 bases from V and 0 from J; bases not matched to a gene: 10. Germline V gives CDR1 SGHTA, CDR2 FQGNSA. CDR3 sequence (DNA): TGTGCCAGCAGTTACGGACTAGCGATTCCTAGCACAGATACGCAGTATTTT. Protein product: CASSYGLAIPSTDTQYF.

V gene TRBV5-6 combines with J gene TRBJ2-3; TRBD2 matches at 16 bases. V lost 1 base and J lost 4; bases outside the gene matches: 3. CDR1 SGHDT and CDR2 YYEEEE come from the germline V gene. The CDR3 contains 17 residues. CDR3 amino acids: CASSLIGTSGGADTQYF. DNA of the CDR3: TGTGCCAGCAGCTTGATAGGGACTAGCGGGGGGGCAGATACGCAGTATTTT.

The chain uses TRBV29-1 and TRBJ1-2; a weak D match, TRBD1 (5 bases). The CDR3 consists of 12 residues. The germline V gene encodes CDR1 SQVTM and CDR2 ANQGSEA. V was clipped by 5 bases and J by 4 bases, with 11 bases between them. The CDR3 bases are TGCAGCGTTCGTGACAGCGTCTATGGCTACACCTTC. This encodes CSVRDSVYGYTF.

The V and J genes are TRBV7-9 and TRBJ1-5; 9 positions agree with TRBD1. V gave up 4 bases and J gave up 6 bases; unmatched junction bases: 13. Germline V lookup: CDR1 SEHNR, CDR2 FQNEAQ (reference sequence). The CDR3 has 17 amino acids. The CDR3 bases are TGTGCCAGCAGCTCCGATGACAGGGGGACTTCTTTTCAGCCCCAGCATTTT. This gives the protein CASSSDDRGTSFQPQHF.

The V gene is TRBV2, the J gene TRBJ2-1; TRBD2 matches 11 bases. CDR3 length equals 17 residues. V lost 6 bases and J lost 5; bases outside the gene matches: 12. The germline gives CDR1 SNHLY, CDR2 FYNNEI. In nucleotides, the CDR3 is TGTGCCAGCAGAGGTCTCGGGACTAGCGGAGTAGACAATGAGCAGTTCTTC. Protein product: CASRGLGTSGVDNEQFF.

This clone was seen a few times. The rearrangement joins TRBV5-5 to TRBJ2-4; 7 bases align to TRBD1. V lost 2 bases to trimming and J lost 5 bases; unmatched junction nucleotides: 7. The germline V gene encodes CDR1 SGHKS and CDR2 YYEKEE (reference sequence). The CDR3 totals 15 residues. This CDR3 is CASSFLTGIENIQYF. In DNA form, the CDR3 reads TGTGCCAGCAGCTTCCTGACAGGGATCGAAAACATTCAGTACTTC.

There are many counts of this clone. The gene calls are TRBV2 and TRBJ1-1; 7 nucleotides line up with TRBD1. The CDR3 sequence is 12 residues long. Germline assignment: CDR1 SNHLY and CDR2 FYNNEI. Trimming at V came to 5 bases and at J to 9 bases, leaving 6 bases not matched to a gene. The CDR3 region is CASSYRGEKAFF. In DNA form, the CDR3 reads TGTGCCAGCAGTTACAGGGGTGAAAAAGCTTTCTTT.

The rearrangement links TRBV5-4 to TRBJ2-3; a weak D match, TRBD2 (7 bases). The CDR3 contains 16 residues. Per the germline V gene, CDR1 is SGHNT and CDR2 is YYREEE (reference sequence). Trimming stripped 0 bases from V and 7 bases from J, with 18 bases between. This CDR3 is CASSLVRGGAGNTQYF. The DNA for the CDR3 is TGTGCCAGCAGCTTGGTCCGTGGGGGGGCAGGAAATACGCAGTATTTT.

V usage is TRBV7-2 and J usage is TRBJ1-2, with a weak D call TRBD1 (5 bases). The ends were cut back, 5 bases at V and 4 bases at J, with 17 bases in the middle. The CDR3 extends over 15 amino acids. Per germline, CDR1 SGHTA and CDR2 FQGNSA. The CDR3 here is CASSQRQIASYGYTF. CDR3 coding DNA: TGTGCCAGCAGCCAGCGACAGATTGCGAGCTATGGCTACACCTTC.

The J gene is TRBJ1-5, the V gene TRBV7-2, with D unresolved. The V end lost 6 bases, the J end lost 2 bases, and 14 bases lay between the germline ends. Per germline, CDR1 SGHTA and CDR2 FQGNSA. The CDR3 is made up of 15 amino acids. The CDR3 loop is CASSLDPGGNQPQHF. The CDR3 bases are TGTGCCAGCAGTCTCGATCCGGGTGGCAATCAGCCCCAGCATTTT.